This T cell receptor beta chain was retrieved from a study of Ad26.COV2.S vaccination and SARS-CoV-2 variants. Study at large: Intramuscular Ad26.COV2.S doses were given once or twice, 56 days apart. Study results and limitations: Similar non-spike TCR breadth was observed in recipients of vaccine and of placebo. While placebo recipients had lower spike-specific TCR breadth, vaccine recipients had more.

The protocol was immunoSEQ multiplex PCR, while the TCRdb copy is restricted to in-frame clones and leaves out a portion. The repertoire consists of about 480,000 clones, with around 85% occurring once and the leading ten covering roughly 13%. Concerning this clone itself: Its antigen is not identified. The identical CDR3 is also encoded by other nucleotide sequences in the sample.

Germline CDR1 reads SGHTA; CDR2 reads FQGNSA. The CDR3 sequence is 13 residues long. Trimming took 5 bases from V and 0 from J, leaving 7 bases between them. Sample treatment: roughly 18 received Ad26.COV2.S at low or high dose, single or two shots; about 5 received placebo; per-sample allocation not given. Vaccine and placebo recipients were sampled on day 63 after the first injection. In Boston, an adult donor aged 18-55 years took part. The receptor comes from a person between 18 and 65 years old who received the Ad26.COV2.S COVID-19 vaccine or a placebo. This specimen consisted of peripheral blood, obtained in a trial of Ad26.COV2.S vaccine versus placebo. The chain recombines TRBV7-2 with TRBJ1-1; D unclear. The CDR3 region is CASSLYMNTEAFF. CDR3 nucleotide sequence: TGTGCCAGCAGCCTGTACATGAACACTGAAGCTTTCTTT.